Below are 12 T cell receptor beta chains sequenced from a single sample in a study of monozygotic twins with inflammatory bowel disease. TCRdb derives one entry per CDR3 protein from the 5' RACE reads, leaving out DNA. The sample table sets out some 400,000 distinct CDR3 sequences. The sample taken for sequencing was blood. The source of these receptors is a human donor with ulcerative colitis or Crohn's disease, or a healthy co-twin of an affected twin (not recorded which).

The V gene is TRBV6-1, the J gene TRBJ2-3; no DNA is available, so the TRBD2 call from TCRdb remains unchecked. The CDR3 has 15 amino acids. Per germline, CDR1 MNHNS and CDR2 SASEGT. The CDR3 protein is CASTSPASSTDTQYF.

The chain links TRBV5-1 to TRBJ1-6; no DNA is available, so the TRBD1 call from TCRdb remains unchecked. This CDR3 spans 15 amino acids. CDR1 is SGHRS, CDR2 YFSETQ, per germline. The chain's CDR3 is CASSSEQGSRSPLHF. Full variable domain (rest looked up from reference TRBV5-1 and TRBJ1-6): KAGVTQTPRYLIKTRGQQVTLSCSPISGHRSVSWYQQTPGQGLQFLFEYFSETQRNKGNFPGRFSGRQFSNSRSEMNVSTLELGDSALYLCASSSEQGSRSPLHFGNGTRLTVT.

The genes are TRBV5-1 and TRBJ1-6; TCRdb selects TRBD1, and the lack of DNA leaves this call unchecked. This CDR3 region has 14 residues. CDR1 and CDR2 (germline): SGHRS, YFSETQ. This CDR3 reads CASSPDTGDSPLHF. Combining the CDR3 with reference TRBV5-1 and TRBJ1-6 gives the whole variable domain KAGVTQTPRYLIKTRGQQVTLSCSPISGHRSVSWYQQTPGQGLQFLFEYFSETQRNKGNFPGRFSGRQFSNSRSEMNVSTLELGDSALYLCASSPDTGDSPLHFGNGTRLTVT.

This chain links TRBV6-2 or TRBV6-3 with TRBJ2-7; with no DNA, the TCRdb D assignment of TRBD2 cannot be verified. CDR1 and CDR2 (germline): MNHEY, SVGEGT. The CDR3 loop spans 14 amino acids. CDR3 region: CASSAQAGAYEQYF.

The chain has TRBV5-1 and TRBJ1-1; TCRdb's assignment of TRBD1 cannot be checked, as there is no DNA. The germline V gene encodes CDR1 SGHRS and CDR2 YFSETQ. CDR3 length: 15 amino acids. CDR3: CASSLVGQGATEAFF.

This rearrangement joins TRBV5-1 to TRBJ2-3; TCRdb's D call, TRBD1, is unchecked because there is no DNA. Germline values: CDR1 SGHRS, CDR2 YFSETQ. CDR3 length: 15 residues. The chain's CDR3 is CASSPGRFNTDTQYF.

This chain uses TRBV27 with TRBJ2-7. Germline CDR1 and CDR2: MNHEY and SMNVEV (reference sequence). CDR3 length equals 15 residues. CDR3 sequence reads: CASSFVGQGFYEQYF.

The rearrangement links TRBV12-3 or TRBV12-4 to TRBJ2-2; TCRdb selects TRBD1, and the lack of DNA leaves this call unchecked. CDR3 length: 15 residues. The CDR3 loop is CASNPELDGTGELFF.

The chain carries TRBV7-2 and TRBJ2-7. The CDR3 runs to 15 residues. The germline V gene has CDR1 SGHTA and CDR2 FQGNSA. CDR3: CASSRATGNSYEQYF.

The chain employs TRBV5-1 and TRBJ2-7; TCRdb picks TRBD1, but there is no DNA to check that call. CDR3 length: 16 amino acids. The V gene's germline CDR1 is SGHRS and CDR2 YFSETQ. CDR3 amino acids: CASSSTGTGTLYEQYF. The full variable domain, in which reference TRBV5-1 and TRBJ2-7 provide the parts outside the CDR3, is KAGVTQTPRYLIKTRGQQVTLSCSPISGHRSVSWYQQTPGQGLQFLFEYFSETQRNKGNFPGRFSGRQFSNSRSEMNVSTLELGDSALYLCASSSTGTGTLYEQYFGPGTRLTVT.

CDR3 amino acids: CASSLVIEAFF. The chain uses TRBV6-1 and TRBJ1-1. CDR3 length: 11 residues. The germline V gene has CDR1 MNHNS and CDR2 SASEGT.

This chain uses TRBV9 with TRBJ1-1. Germline V CDR1 and CDR2: SGDLS, YYNGEE. This CDR3 is built from 15 residues. This CDR3 is CASSVESRENTEAFF.